One sample yielded the 27 T cell receptor beta chains listed below, sequenced in a study of control samples from healthy donors and cancer patients. The method was immunoSEQ multiplex PCR; TCRdb's version includes in-frame clones alone and lacks a portion of them. The table has some 120,000 clones, roughly 89% seen once. The sample was blood. The source is a man under 40 in good health.

This chain uses TRBV19 with TRBJ1-2, with TRBD1 matching 7 bases. CDR3 size: 13 residues. J lost 4 bases, V lost 8 bases, and 7 bases had no gene match. The germline V gene encodes CDR1 LNHDA and CDR2 SQIVND (reference sequence). CDR3: CASGQGGGYGYTF. The CDR3 bases are TGTGCCAGTGGGCAGGGGGGAGGCTATGGCTACACCTTC.

Here the CDR3 reads CASSLRTGRTDTQYF. The CDR3 nucleotides read TGTGCCAGCAGCTTAAGGACAGGTCGCACAGATACGCAGTATTTT. The rearrangement joins TRBV11-2 to TRBJ2-3; 7 bases fit TRBD1. V trimming: 2 bases; J trimming: 1 base; junction bases outside the gene matches: 3. The CDR3 has 15 amino acids. Germline CDR1 reads SGHAT; CDR2 reads FQNNGV.

Worth noting for this clone: The sample carries other DNA sequences with the same CDR3. This chain connects TRBV29-1 to TRBJ1-3, with D possibly matching TRBD1 (5 bases). Between the trimmed V and J ends, which lost 5 bases and 0 bases, there was a span of 11 bases. The germline gives CDR1 SQVTM, CDR2 ANQGSEA. The CDR3 runs 14 residues. The CDR3 loop reads CSVKGASSGNTIYF. The CDR3 DNA is TGCAGCGTTAAAGGGGCCTCCTCTGGAAACACCATATATTTT.

The J gene is TRBJ2-5, the V gene TRBV10-2, with TRBD1 identical over 10 bases. Losses at the gene ends were 3 bases for V and 0 bases for J; bases not matched to a gene: 10. The CDR3 loop spans 18 amino acids. Germline V gives CDR1 WSHSY, CDR2 SAAADI. The CDR3: CASSDSGTGALYQETQYF. CDR3 coding DNA: TGCGCCAGCAGTGATTCCGGGACAGGGGCTTTGTACCAAGAGACCCAGTACTTC.

This clone was seen only a few times. The genes are TRBV4-1 and TRBJ1-1, with unresolved D. The CDR3 has 14 residues. The V gene lost 3 bases and the J gene lost 2 bases, with 10 bases spanning the gap. Germline V gene data show CDR1 as MGHRA and CDR2 as YSYEKL. The CDR3, as DNA: TGCGCCAGCAGCCAGACGGCAGCTAACACTGAAGCTTTCTTT. As protein: CASSQTAANTEAFF.

This chain uses TRBV6-5 with TRBJ2-3; TRBD2 aligns across 8 bases. The CDR3 is 14 residues long. With 5 bases clipped from V and 5 bases from J, the junction kept 6 bases outside the gene matches. CDR1 is MNHEY, CDR2 SVGAGI, per germline. The CDR3 DNA sequence: TGTGCCAGCAGTCTCGGGGGGGGCCTAGATACGCAGTATTTT. This encodes CASSLGGGLDTQYF.

V is TRBV5-8 and J is TRBJ1-2; tentative D call: TRBD1 (6 bases). The V gene lost 7 bases and the J gene lost 6 bases, with 22 bases spanning the gap. The CDR3 totals 15 residues. Germline V CDR1 and CDR2: SGHTS, YDEGEE. CDR3 loop: CASEKGTMAVNGYTF. CDR3 DNA: TGTGCCAGCGAGAAGGGGACAATGGCCGTCAATGGCTACACCTTC.

This clone has just a few counts. This sequence joins TRBV6-1 and TRBJ2-1; maybe TRBD1 (6 bases). V lost 2 bases to trimming and J lost 10 bases, with 18 bases between them. CDR1 and CDR2 (germline): MNHNS, SASEGT. The CDR3 contains 15 residues. The CDR3 region is CASSESRQAWLEQFF. In DNA, the CDR3 is TGTGCCAGCAGTGAATCTAGACAGGCGTGGTTGGAGCAGTTCTTC.

The rearrangement uses TRBV5-1 and TRBJ1-1; D is unclear. Germline CDR1 is SGHRS and CDR2 is YFSETQ. This CDR3 region has 13 residues. Trimming took 1 base from V and 3 from J, leaving 7 bases between them. In nucleotides, the CDR3 is TGCGCCAGCAGCTTGTCAGGCCACACTGAAGCTTTCTTT. It is translated as CASSLSGHTEAFF.

The chain combines TRBV9 with TRBJ2-1; D remains unclear. The CDR3 consists of 12 residues. V was shortened by 6 bases and J by 5 bases, with 9 bases between the two germline ends. Germline CDR1 SGDLS, CDR2 YYNGEE. The CDR3 DNA follows: TGTGCCAGCACCCCCCTGGACAATGAGCAGTTCTTC. The encoded protein is CASTPLDNEQFF.

This chain connects TRBV7-3 to TRBJ2-3, with 7 nucleotides matching TRBD2. Germline assignment: CDR1 SGHTA and CDR2 FQGTGA. This CDR3 region has 15 residues. With V trimmed by 1 base and J by 2 bases, 3 bases remained unmatched. CDR3 region: CASSLMGTITDTQYF. The CDR3 DNA is TGTGCCAGCAGCTTAATGGGGACTATCACAGATACGCAGTATTTT.

V gene TRBV30 combines with J gene TRBJ2-3; maybe TRBD2 (6 bases). With 5 bases removed from V and 5 bases from J, the gap between germline ends came to 17 bases. The germline V gene encodes CDR1 GTSNPN and CDR2 SVGIG (reference sequence). The CDR3 totals 14 residues. In nucleotides, the CDR3 is TGTGCCTGGTGTCCTCAACTAGCAGGAGATACGCAGTATTTT. This gives the protein CAWCPQLAGDTQYF.

This clone was seen just once. The chain recombines TRBV3-1 (or the pseudogene TRBV3-2) with TRBJ1-1; D uncertain. V was shortened by 3 bases and J by 1 base, with 6 bases between the two germline ends. CDR3 length: 13 residues. CDR1 and CDR2 from the germline V gene are LGHDT and YNNKEL (reference sequence). CDR3 protein: CASSQGSNTEAFF. The CDR3 region has the DNA TGTGCCAGCAGCCAGGGGTCGAACACTGAAGCTTTCTTT.

The J gene is TRBJ1-1, the V gene TRBV6-5, with 8 bases that match TRBD1. This CDR3 has 13 amino acids. With V trimmed by 7 bases and J by 2 bases, 3 bases remained unmatched. Germline V gives CDR1 MNHEY, CDR2 SVGAGI. The CDR3 coding sequence is TGTGCCAGCATCAGGGGGCTCAACACTGAAGCTTTCTTT. Protein: CASIRGLNTEAFF.

The CDR3 loop reads CASSEAPGQGALGYGYTF. The CDR3, as DNA: TGTGCCAGCAGTGAAGCCCCGGGACAGGGGGCGCTAGGTTATGGCTACACCTTC. The rearrangement links TRBV6-1 to TRBJ1-2; 12 nucleotides line up with TRBD1. V shed 0 bases, J shed 5 bases, and the junction held 10 bases outside the gene matches. Looked up from germline, CDR1 is MNHNS and CDR2 is SASEGT. This CDR3 is built from 18 residues.

As DNA, the CDR3 is TGCAGCGTTACACAGAACTTCATGAACACTGAAGCTTTCTTT. Translation: CSVTQNFMNTEAFF. The chain couples TRBV29-1 to TRBJ1-1, with D unclear. The CDR3 covers 14 residues. In germline, CDR1 is SQVTM, CDR2 ANQGSEA. V lost 5 bases and J lost 0, with 13 bases in between. Looking up the rest from reference TRBV29-1 and TRBJ1-1 gives the full variable domain: SAVISQKPSRDICQRGTSLTIQCQVDSQVTMMFWYRQQPGQSLTLIATANQGSEATYESGFVIDKFPISRPNLTFSTLTVSNMSPEDSSIYLCSVTQNFMNTEAFFGQGTRLTVV.

This chain joins TRBV18 and TRBJ1-5, with D possibly TRBD1 on 6 matching bases. The CDR3 runs 16 residues. Germline V gene lookup returns CDR1 KGHSH and CDR2 LQKENI. The V end lost 2 bases, the J end lost 7 bases, and 18 bases lay between the germline ends. The CDR3 loop is CASSPGTGAFSQPQHF. As DNA, the CDR3 is TGTGCCAGCTCACCAGGGACGGGGGCCTTCAGCCAGCCCCAGCATTTT.

The genes are TRBV2 and TRBJ2-5; D perhaps matches TRBD2 (7 bases). Germline CDR1 is SNHLY and CDR2 is FYNNEI. The germline V and J ends were trimmed by 7 bases and 4 bases, with 16 bases remaining between them. The CDR3 is made up of 14 amino acids. The CDR3 loop is CASKVGGTLETQYF. CDR3 nucleotides: TGTGCCAGCAAAGTGGGAGGGACACTAGAGACCCAGTACTTC.

This rearrangement joins TRBV9 to TRBJ1-2, with 8 bases aligning to TRBD1. The CDR3 contains 14 residues. Trimming took 4 bases from V and 4 from J; bases not matched to a gene: 6. Germline V gene data show CDR1 as SGDLS and CDR2 as YYNGEE. The CDR3 bases are TGTGCCAGCAGCCCAAGACAGGGGTTCTATGGCTACACCTTC. Encoded protein: CASSPRQGFYGYTF.

CDR3 coding DNA: TGTGCCAGCAGTTACTCAGAGGGAACAGATACGCAGTATTTT. The encoded protein is CASSYSEGTDTQYF. The chain recombines TRBV6-5 with TRBJ2-3; D might be TRBD2 (5 bases). Deletions cut 0 bases from V and 3 bases from J, with 7 bases between. The length of the CDR3 is 14 residues. Germline V CDR1 and CDR2: MNHEY, SVGAGI.

This rearrangement joins TRBV5-5 to TRBJ2-4; 11 bases match TRBD2. Germline V gene data show CDR1 as SGHKS and CDR2 as YYEKEE (reference sequence). Trimming at V came to 3 bases and at J to 7 bases, leaving 9 bases not matched to a gene. The CDR3 runs to 16 residues. The DNA of the CDR3 is TGTGCCAGCAGCTATCTAGCGGGGGGACGGGGGAACATTCAGTACTTC. Translating it yields CASSYLAGGRGNIQYF.

The J gene is TRBJ2-7, the V gene TRBV5-6, with TRBD1 as a possible D gene (6 bases). CDR3 length equals 13 residues. The V and J ends lost 0 bases and 5 bases respectively, with 9 bases between them. Germline assignment: CDR1 SGHDT and CDR2 YYEEEE. CDR3 DNA sequence: TGTGCCAGCAGCTTGGACAGGGCAAACGAGCAGTACGTC. Translating it yields CASSLDRANEQYV.

The table lists this clone with a count of one. The chain links TRBV5-3 to TRBJ1-1; D is uncertain. TRBV5-3 is an ORF; its function is uncertain. Deletions cut 3 bases from V and 5 bases from J, with 20 bases between. CDR3 length equals 16 residues. The CDR3 here is CARSSAALGRRTEAFF. DNA of the CDR3: TGTGCCAGAAGCTCCGCGGCCTTGGGAAGGAGGACTGAAGCTTTCTTT.

The chain combines TRBV7-8 with TRBJ1-4; possible D gene TRBD1, 5 bases. V dropped 6 bases and J dropped 4 bases, with 9 bases sitting between them. Germline lookup yields CDR1 SGHVS and CDR2 FQNEAQ. The CDR3 extends over 13 amino acids. The CDR3 DNA sequence: TGTGCCAGCAGGCAGGGTAGTAATGAAAAACTGTTTTTT. As protein: CASRQGSNEKLFF.

The chain couples TRBV7-3 to TRBJ2-5; 8 bases line up with TRBD2. CDR1 is SGHTA, CDR2 FQGTGA, per germline. J was trimmed by 1 base and V by 2 bases; bases with no gene match: 6. This CDR3 region has 16 residues. Here the CDR3 reads CASSLAAGGLQETQYF. DNA for the CDR3: TGTGCCAGCAGCTTAGCGGCGGGGGGACTCCAAGAGACCCAGTACTTC.

The rearrangement uses TRBV21-1 and TRBJ2-4. TRBV21-1 is a pseudogene. CDR3 length: 13 residues. The CDR3 region is CASSLRDLRLQYF. For the CDR3, the DNA is TGTGCCAGCAGCCTCCGGGACCTTAGGCTTCAGTACTTC.

This clone occurred a few times. In DNA, the CDR3 is TGCGCCAGCAGACAAACCCCGGCCGTGGACATTCAGTACTTC. This codes for CASRQTPAVDIQYF. V gene TRBV5-1 combines with J gene TRBJ2-4; D gene uncertain. The CDR3 loop spans 14 amino acids. The germline V and J ends were trimmed by 5 bases and 8 bases, with 17 bases remaining between them. Germline assignment: CDR1 SGHRS and CDR2 YFSETQ.